A selection of T cell receptor beta chains follows, all from one sample in a study of control samples from healthy donors and cancer patients. Generated by immunoSEQ multiplex PCR, the TCRdb table keeps only in-frame clones and is missing some. The top ten clones hold approximately 8% of a sample with 130,000 or so clones, under 90% of them seen once. Sequencing was done on a sample of PBMCs. All receptors come from a man over 45 with head and neck cancer. The CDR3 runs from the conserved cysteine through the conserved F or W. D genes are given only for firm matches. Rows give clone size only sometimes, using once, few, many, or a class for an expanded clone.

clone size: -
J gene: TRBJ2-3
V gene: TRBV29-1
D gene: -
CDR3 DNA: TGCAGCGTTGAATGGGGGAAGCGAAGAGATACGCAGTATTTT
CDR3 protein: CSVEWGKRRDTQYF

clone size: once
J gene: TRBJ2-1
V gene: TRBV7-9
D gene: -
CDR3 DNA: TGTGCCAGCAGCTTAGCGGGGGGTTACAATGAGCAGTTCTTC
CDR3 protein: CASSLAGGYNEQFF

clone size: once
J gene: TRBJ1-3
V gene: TRBV6-5
D gene: -
CDR3 DNA: TGTGCCAGCAGTTACTCGGGGGTTTTGGGAAACACCATATATTTT
CDR3 protein: CASSYSGVLGNTIYF

clone size: -
J gene: TRBJ1-2
V gene: TRBV19
D gene: TRBD1
CDR3 DNA: TGTGCCAGCTCACAGGGGGCGCGTGGCTACACCTTC
CDR3 protein: CASSQGARGYTF

clone size: few
J gene: TRBJ2-7
V gene: TRBV29-1
D gene: -
CDR3 DNA: TGCAGCGTTGGGGACCTGGGACACCGGACCTACGAGCAGTACTTC
CDR3 protein: CSVGDLGHRTYEQYF

clone size: -
J gene: TRBJ2-3
V gene: TRBV5-4
D gene: -
CDR3 DNA: TGTGCCAGCAGCTTGGATGGGGGCAGGGATACGCAGTATTTT
CDR3 protein: CASSLDGGRDTQYF

clone size: -
J gene: TRBJ2-1
V gene: TRBV9
D gene: TRBD2
CDR3 DNA: TGTGCCAGCAGCCCCTCAGGCGGGGGGGGTTGGGAGCAGTTCTTC
CDR3 protein: CASSPSGGGGWEQFF

clone size: -
J gene: TRBJ1-1
V gene: TRBV19
D gene: -
CDR3 DNA: TGTGCCAGTCAGCGAACAGGGTTAGAGGCTTTCTTT
CDR3 protein: CASQRTGLEAFF

clone size: -
J gene: TRBJ1-1
V gene: TRBV7-3
D gene: TRBD1
CDR3 DNA: TGTGCCAGCAGCAACAGGGGCGGGGACACTGAAGCTTTCTTT
CDR3 protein: CASSNRGGDTEAFF

clone size: -
J gene: TRBJ2-2
V gene: TRBV9
D gene: -
CDR3 DNA: TGTGCCAGCAGCGTAGAGGGACTTAACACCGGGGAGCTGTTTTTT
CDR3 protein: CASSVEGLNTGELFF

clone size: -
J gene: TRBJ1-2
V gene: TRBV11-2
D gene: -
CDR3 DNA: TGTGCCAGCAGCTTAGAGAGGGCGCTAAACTATGGCTACACCTTC
CDR3 protein: CASSLERALNYGYTF

clone size: -
J gene: TRBJ2-1
V gene: TRBV11-3
D gene: -
CDR3 DNA: TGTGCCAGCAGCTTAGGCGGGGGCAGATACGGTGAGCAGTTCTTC
CDR3 protein: CASSLGGGRYGEQFF

clone size: -
J gene: TRBJ2-1
V gene: TRBV27
D gene: TRBD2
CDR3 DNA: TGTGCCAGCAGGACTATCTGGACTAGCGGGAGGGTTTACAATGAGCAGTTCTTC
CDR3 protein: CASRTIWTSGRVYNEQFF

clone size: -
J gene: TRBJ2-7
V gene: TRBV4-2
D gene: -
CDR3 DNA: TGTGCCAGCAGCCAAGGGGGCCATGGGCAGTTAGACTCCTACGAGCAGTACTTC
CDR3 protein: CASSQGGHGQLDSYEQYF

clone size: -
J gene: TRBJ1-1
V gene: TRBV27
D gene: -
CDR3 DNA: TGTGCCAGCAGTTTATCGGGAGCCATGAACACTGAAGCTTTCTTT
CDR3 protein: CASSLSGAMNTEAFF

clone size: -
J gene: TRBJ1-4
V gene: TRBV10-3
D gene: -
CDR3 DNA: TGTGCCATCAGCCCTGGGTATGACCGGGACGAAAAACTGTTTTTT
CDR3 protein: CAISPGYDRDEKLFF

clone size: -
J gene: TRBJ2-1
V gene: TRBV5-1
D gene: -
CDR3 DNA: TGCGCCAGCAGCTTCCAGACTAAAAATGAGCAGTTCTTC
CDR3 protein: CASSFQTKNEQFF

clone size: -
J gene: TRBJ1-1
V gene: TRBV11-2
D gene: -
CDR3 DNA: TGTGCCAGCAGCTTAATTCGTACCTCCCAGGGCGGAGCTTTCTTT
CDR3 protein: CASSLIRTSQGGAFF

clone size: -
J gene: TRBJ2-1
V gene: TRBV7-2
D gene: -
CDR3 DNA: TGTGCCAGCAGCTGGGACTCCGGGGAGCAGTTCTTC
CDR3 protein: CASSWDSGEQFF

clone size: -
J gene: TRBJ2-1
V gene: TRBV14
D gene: -
CDR3 DNA: TGTGCCAGCAGCCAAGTTAGCCTAAATGAGCAGTTCTTC
CDR3 protein: CASSQVSLNEQFF

clone size: -
J gene: TRBJ2-3
V gene: TRBV29-1
D gene: -
CDR3 DNA: TGCAGCGTTGAAGATCTTGGGAGGGGGCGTAGAGATACGCAGTATTTT
CDR3 protein: CSVEDLGRGRRDTQYF

clone size: -
J gene: TRBJ2-2
V gene: TRBV10-3
D gene: -
CDR3 DNA: TGTGCCATCACGGGGAACACCGGGGAGCTGTTTTTT
CDR3 protein: CAITGNTGELFF

clone size: -
J gene: TRBJ2-6
V gene: TRBV27
D gene: TRBD1
CDR3 DNA: TGTGCCAGCAGTTTTTACAGGGGTTCTGGGGCCAACGTCCTGACTTTC
CDR3 protein: CASSFYRGSGANVLTF

clone size: -
J gene: TRBJ1-3
V gene: TRBV3-1/TRBV3-2
D gene: -
CDR3 DNA: TGTGCCAGCAGACTCGACAGGACCTCTGGAAACACCATATATTTT
CDR3 protein: CASRLDRTSGNTIYF

clone size: -
J gene: TRBJ1-2
V gene: TRBV3-1/TRBV3-2
D gene: -
CDR3 DNA: TGTGCCAGCAGCCAACAACGCGAGACTTACTATGGCTACACCTTC
CDR3 protein: CASSQQRETYYGYTF

clone size: -
J gene: TRBJ1-6
V gene: TRBV21-1
D gene: -
CDR3 DNA: TGTGCCAGCACCCAGGGAATTAGACAGGGGGCCAACATCACCCCCAACGCAAATTCACCCCTCCACTTT
CDR3 protein: CASTQGIRQGANITPNANSPLHF

clone size: once
J gene: TRBJ1-1
V gene: TRBV29-1
D gene: -
CDR3 DNA: TGCAGCGTTCCCAGGGAAGGGACTGAAGCTTTCTTT
CDR3 protein: CSVPREGTEAFF

clone size: -
J gene: TRBJ2-7
V gene: TRBV28
D gene: -
CDR3 DNA: TGTGCCAGCAGTTTGGGGGAAGACTACGAGCAGTACTTC
CDR3 protein: CASSLGEDYEQYF

clone size: -
J gene: TRBJ2-3
V gene: TRBV3-1/TRBV3-2
D gene: -
CDR3 DNA: TGTGCCAGCAGCCAATCTTACCTGGTCGATACGCAGTATTTT
CDR3 protein: CASSQSYLVDTQYF

clone size: -
J gene: TRBJ2-7
V gene: TRBV27
D gene: -
CDR3 DNA: TGTGCCAGCAGGGGGACGGCCTCATCGTTGGGGCAGTACTTC
CDR3 protein: CASRGTASSLGQYF

clone size: few
J gene: TRBJ2-7
V gene: TRBV11-2
D gene: -
CDR3 DNA: TGTGCCAGCAGCTCTGGGGGGACAGACTCCTACGAGCAGTACTTC
CDR3 protein: CASSSGGTDSYEQYF

clone size: -
J gene: TRBJ2-7
V gene: TRBV2
D gene: -
CDR3 DNA: TGTGCCAGCAGTGGCCAAAGGGATTCCTACGAGCAGTACTTC
CDR3 protein: CASSGQRDSYEQYF

clone size: -
J gene: TRBJ1-3
V gene: TRBV14
D gene: -
CDR3 DNA: TGTGCCAGCAGCCAAGTATCTGCCATATATTTT
CDR3 protein: CASSQVSAIYF

clone size: -
J gene: TRBJ2-3
V gene: TRBV7-9
D gene: -
CDR3 DNA: TGTGCCAGCAGCTTCGTCCCCGATACGCAGTATTTT
CDR3 protein: CASSFVPDTQYF

clone size: once
J gene: TRBJ2-5
V gene: TRBV5-1
D gene: TRBD2
CDR3 DNA: TGCGCCAGCAGCTTGTATGGACTAGCAAAAGAGACCCAGTACTTC
CDR3 protein: CASSLYGLAKETQYF

clone size: once
J gene: TRBJ2-1
V gene: TRBV11-1
D gene: TRBD1
CDR3 DNA: TGTGCCAGCAGTCCGAAGGAGACAGGGGGTACTGAGCAGTTCTTC
CDR3 protein: CASSPKETGGTEQFF

clone size: -
J gene: TRBJ2-1
V gene: TRBV30
D gene: -
CDR3 DNA: TGTGCCTGCCCCAACAGGGATTCGTACAATGAGCAGTTCTTC
CDR3 protein: CACPNRDSYNEQFF

clone size: -
J gene: TRBJ2-1
V gene: TRBV3-1/TRBV3-2
D gene: -
CDR3 DNA: TGTGCCAGCAGCCAAGTTACCGGGATCCGCAACGTGAGCTCCTACAATGAGCAGTTCTTC
CDR3 protein: CASSQVTGIRNVSSYNEQFF

clone size: -
J gene: TRBJ2-1
V gene: TRBV5-1
D gene: -
CDR3 DNA: TGCGCTAGCGGAAGGTCAGGCAATGAGCAGTTCTTC
CDR3 protein: CASGRSGNEQFF

clone size: once
J gene: TRBJ2-3
V gene: TRBV19
D gene: TRBD2
CDR3 DNA: TGTGCCAGTAGCCCACTAGCGGGAGATATAGATACGCAGTATTTT
CDR3 protein: CASSPLAGDIDTQYF

clone size: -
J gene: TRBJ2-3
V gene: TRBV24-1
D gene: -
CDR3 DNA: TGTGCCACCAGTGATCCCGGAACAGGGCCAGATACGCAGTATTTT
CDR3 protein: CATSDPGTGPDTQYF

clone size: -
J gene: TRBJ2-5
V gene: TRBV7-9
D gene: TRBD1
CDR3 DNA: TGTGCCAGCAAAACACAGGGGGCCCTACAAGAGACCCAGTACTTC
CDR3 protein: CASKTQGALQETQYF

clone size: -
J gene: TRBJ2-5
V gene: TRBV4-1
D gene: -
CDR3 DNA: TGCGCCAGCAGCCAAGATTTAGAGACCCAGTACTTC
CDR3 protein: CASSQDLETQYF